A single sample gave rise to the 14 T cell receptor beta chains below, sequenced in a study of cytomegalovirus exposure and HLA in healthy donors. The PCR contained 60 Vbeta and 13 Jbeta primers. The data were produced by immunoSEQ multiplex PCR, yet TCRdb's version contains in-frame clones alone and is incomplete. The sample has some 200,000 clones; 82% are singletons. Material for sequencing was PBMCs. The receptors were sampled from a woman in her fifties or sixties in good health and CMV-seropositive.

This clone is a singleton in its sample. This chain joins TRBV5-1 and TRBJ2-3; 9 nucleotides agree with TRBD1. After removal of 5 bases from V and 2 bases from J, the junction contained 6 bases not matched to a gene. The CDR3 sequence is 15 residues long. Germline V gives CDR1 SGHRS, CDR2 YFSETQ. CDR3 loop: CASRATGGPTDTQYF. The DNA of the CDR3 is TGCGCCAGCAGAGCGACAGGGGGTCCCACAGATACGCAGTATTTT.

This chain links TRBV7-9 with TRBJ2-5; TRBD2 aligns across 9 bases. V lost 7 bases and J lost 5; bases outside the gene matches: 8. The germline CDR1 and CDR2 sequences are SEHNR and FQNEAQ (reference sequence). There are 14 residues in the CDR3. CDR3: CASTGTSFRETQYF. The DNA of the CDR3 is TGTGCCAGCACCGGGACTAGCTTCAGGGAGACCCAGTACTTC.

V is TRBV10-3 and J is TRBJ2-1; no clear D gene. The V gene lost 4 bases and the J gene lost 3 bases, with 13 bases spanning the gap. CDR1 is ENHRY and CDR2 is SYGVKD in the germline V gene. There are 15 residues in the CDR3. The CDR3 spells CAISVDSTVYNEQFF. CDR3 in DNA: TGTGCCATCAGTGTTGATAGTACGGTCTACAATGAGCAGTTCTTC.

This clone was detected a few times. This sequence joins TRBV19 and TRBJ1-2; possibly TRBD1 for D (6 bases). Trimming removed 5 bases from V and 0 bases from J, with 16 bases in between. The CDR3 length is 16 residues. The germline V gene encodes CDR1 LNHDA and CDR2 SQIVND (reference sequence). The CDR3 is CASSAPGTHANYGYTF. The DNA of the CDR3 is TGTGCCAGTAGTGCACCCGGGACACACGCTAACTATGGCTACACCTTC.

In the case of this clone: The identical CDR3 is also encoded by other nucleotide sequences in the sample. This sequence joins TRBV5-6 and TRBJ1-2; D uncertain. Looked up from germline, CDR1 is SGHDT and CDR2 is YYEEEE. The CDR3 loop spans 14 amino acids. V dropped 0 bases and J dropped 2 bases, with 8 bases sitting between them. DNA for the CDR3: TGTGCCAGCAGCTTGGCCGGGTTAAACTATGGCTACACCTTC. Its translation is CASSLAGLNYGYTF. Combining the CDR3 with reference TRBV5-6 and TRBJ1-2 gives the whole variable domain DAGVTQSPTHLIKTRGQQVTLRCSPKSGHDTVSWYQQALGQGPQFIFQYYEEEERQRGNFPDRFSGHQFPNYSSELNVNALLLGDSALYLCASSLAGLNYGYTFGSGTRLTVV.

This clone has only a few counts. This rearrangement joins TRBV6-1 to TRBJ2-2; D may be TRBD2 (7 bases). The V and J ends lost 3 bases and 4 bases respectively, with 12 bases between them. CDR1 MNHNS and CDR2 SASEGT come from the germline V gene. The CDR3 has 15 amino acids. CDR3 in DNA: TGTGCCAGCAGTGAGGGGGGGCTGGGCACCGGGGAGCTGTTTTTT. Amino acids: CASSEGGLGTGELFF.

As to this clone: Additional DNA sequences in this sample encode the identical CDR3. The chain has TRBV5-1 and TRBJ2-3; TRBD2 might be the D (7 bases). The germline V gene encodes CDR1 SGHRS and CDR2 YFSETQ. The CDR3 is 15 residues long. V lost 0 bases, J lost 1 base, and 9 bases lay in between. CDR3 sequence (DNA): TGCGCCAGCAGCTTGGAGGGGGGGGGCACAGATACGCAGTATTTT. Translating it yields CASSLEGGGTDTQYF.

For the CDR3, the DNA is TGTGCCACCAGCAGAGATCTTGGAGGGAACACTGAAGCTTTCTTT. The encoded protein is CATSRDLGGNTEAFF. J is TRBJ1-1 and V is TRBV15; D ambiguous. Germline loops: CDR1 LNHNV, CDR2 YYDKDF (reference sequence). V gave up 0 bases and J gave up 1 base, with 9 bases separating them. The CDR3 is 15 amino acids.

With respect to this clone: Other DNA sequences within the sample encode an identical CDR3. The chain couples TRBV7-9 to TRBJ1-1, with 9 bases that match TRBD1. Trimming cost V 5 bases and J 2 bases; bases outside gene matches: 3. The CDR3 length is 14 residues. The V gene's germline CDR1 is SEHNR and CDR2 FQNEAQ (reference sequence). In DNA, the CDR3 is TGTGCCAGCAGCCTGGGACAGGGAAACACTGAAGCTTTCTTT. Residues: CASSLGQGNTEAFF. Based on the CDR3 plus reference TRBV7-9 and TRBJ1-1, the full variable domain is DTGVSQNPRHKITKRGQNVTFRCDPISEHNRLYWYRQTLGQGPEFLTYFQNEAQLEKSRLLSDRFSAERPKGSFSTLEIQRTEQGDSAMYLCASSLGQGNTEAFFGQGTRLTVV.

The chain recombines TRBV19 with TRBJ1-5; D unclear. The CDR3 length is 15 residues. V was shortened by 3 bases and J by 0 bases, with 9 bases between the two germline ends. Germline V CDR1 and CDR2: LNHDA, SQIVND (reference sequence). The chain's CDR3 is CASSIQTYSNQPQHF. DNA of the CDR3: TGTGCCAGTAGTATCCAGACTTATAGCAATCAGCCCCAGCATTTT.

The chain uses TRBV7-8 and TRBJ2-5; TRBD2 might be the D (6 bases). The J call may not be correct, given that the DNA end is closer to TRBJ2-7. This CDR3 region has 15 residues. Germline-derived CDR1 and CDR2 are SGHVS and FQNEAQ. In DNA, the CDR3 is TGTGCCAGCAGCTGGTATAGCGGAGACCTCTACGAGCAGTACTTC. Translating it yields CASSWYSGDLYEQYF.

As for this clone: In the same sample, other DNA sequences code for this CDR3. CDR3 sequence reads: CASSNRGYNSPLHF. The CDR3 DNA reads as TGTGCCAGCAGCAACAGGGGGTATAATTCACCCCTCCACTTT. The rearrangement uses TRBV27 and TRBJ1-6; TRBD1 agrees at 8 bases. Trimming cost V 6 bases and J 4 bases; bases outside gene matches: 2. Germline V lookup: CDR1 MNHEY, CDR2 SMNVEV (reference sequence). The CDR3 covers 14 residues.

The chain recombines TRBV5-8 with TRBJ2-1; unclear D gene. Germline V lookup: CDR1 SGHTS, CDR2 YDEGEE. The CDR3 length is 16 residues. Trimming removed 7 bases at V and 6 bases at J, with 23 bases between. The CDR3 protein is CASSLFRPLLPNEQFF. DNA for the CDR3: TGTGCCAGCTCCCTCTTCAGGCCCCTTCTCCCCAATGAGCAGTTCTTC.

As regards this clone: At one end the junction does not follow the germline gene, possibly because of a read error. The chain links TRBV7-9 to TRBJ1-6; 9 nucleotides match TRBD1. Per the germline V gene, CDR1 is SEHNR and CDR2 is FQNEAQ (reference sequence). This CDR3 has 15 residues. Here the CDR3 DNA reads TGTTCCAGCAGCTTAGCCGACAGGGGGAATTCACCCCTCCACTTT. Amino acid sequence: CSSSLADRGNSPLHF.